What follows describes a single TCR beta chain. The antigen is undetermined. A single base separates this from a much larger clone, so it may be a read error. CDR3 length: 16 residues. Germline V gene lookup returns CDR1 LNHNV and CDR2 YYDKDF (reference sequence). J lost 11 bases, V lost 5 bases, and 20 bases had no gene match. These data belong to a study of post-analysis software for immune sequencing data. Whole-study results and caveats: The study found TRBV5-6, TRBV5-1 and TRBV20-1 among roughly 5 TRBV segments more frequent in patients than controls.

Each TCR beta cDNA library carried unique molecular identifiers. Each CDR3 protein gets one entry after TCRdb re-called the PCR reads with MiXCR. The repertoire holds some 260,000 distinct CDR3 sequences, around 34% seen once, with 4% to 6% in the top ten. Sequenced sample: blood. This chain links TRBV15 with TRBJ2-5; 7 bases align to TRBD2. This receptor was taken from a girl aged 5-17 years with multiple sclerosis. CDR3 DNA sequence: TGTGCCACCAGCCGCCTGGCGGGGGACCGGCGGATTGAGCAGTACTTC. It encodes CATSRLAGDRRIEQYF. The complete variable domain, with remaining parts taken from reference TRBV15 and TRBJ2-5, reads DAMVIQNPRYQVTQFGKPVTLSCSQTLNHNVMYWYQQKSSQAPKLLFHYYDKDFNNEADTPDNFQSRRPNTSFCFLDIRSPGLGDTAMYLCATSRLAGDRRIEQYFGPGTRLLVL.